These 19 T cell receptor beta chains were all obtained from the same sample, sequenced in a study of Ad26.COV2.S vaccination and SARS-CoV-2 variants. Sequenced by immunoSEQ multiplex PCR; TCRdb stores in-frame clones only, minus some. In the table there are around 400,000 clones, about nine tenths of which are singletons. Described treatment: roughly 19 received Ad26.COV2.S at low or high dose, single or two shots; five or six received placebo; per-sample allocation not given. Each sample was drawn 63 days after the first injection (of vaccine or placebo). Material: peripheral blood, obtained in a trial of Ad26.COV2.S vaccine versus placebo. These receptors came from a person aged 18 to 65 who received the Ad26.COV2.S COVID-19 vaccine or a placebo.

The CDR3 DNA is TGTGCCAGTCTAGCGGGAAACGAGCAGTACTTC. Protein: CASLAGNEQYF. This rearrangement joins TRBV6-6 to TRBJ2-7; TRBD2 aligns across 9 bases. After removal of 9 bases from V and 5 bases from J, the junction contained 2 bases not matched to a gene. The germline V gene encodes CDR1 MNHNY and CDR2 SVGAGI (reference sequence). The CDR3 sequence is 11 residues long.

V and J are TRBV2 and TRBJ2-1; D is perhaps TRBD1 or TRBD2 (5 bases each). CDR3 length: 14 amino acids. The germline V gene encodes CDR1 SNHLY and CDR2 FYNNEI. Trimming cost V 8 bases and J 2 bases, with 13 bases left between them. As DNA, the CDR3 is TGTGCCAGCGGGGCTAGCCGGACCTACAATGAGCAGTTCTTC. Translation: CASGASRTYNEQFF.

On this clone: Compared with germline, one end of the junction differs, possibly owing to a read error. The chain has TRBV3-1 (or the pseudogene TRBV3-2) and TRBJ2-7, with D maybe TRBD1 (6 bases). The CDR3 runs to 12 residues. Germline lookup yields CDR1 LGHDT and CDR2 YNNKEL (reference sequence). The CDR3 here is CASSRWGQGPLF. The CDR3 DNA sequence: TGTGCCAGCAGCCGATGGGGGCAGGGGCCACTCTTC.

The rearrangement joins TRBV5-6 to TRBJ2-7; 7 bases line up with TRBD1. CDR1 SGHDT and CDR2 YYEEEE come from the germline V gene. The CDR3 has 15 amino acids. V lost 0 bases to trimming and J lost 7 bases; unmatched junction nucleotides: 10. The CDR3 nucleotides read TGTGCCAGCAGCTTGGCGGGGACAGTTGCTAATGAGCAGTACTTC. Protein sequence: CASSLAGTVANEQYF. Full variable domain (outside the CDR3, taken from reference TRBV5-6 and TRBJ2-7): DAGVTQSPTHLIKTRGQQVTLRCSPKSGHDTVSWYQQALGQGPQFIFQYYEEEERQRGNFPDRFSGHQFPNYSSELNVNALLLGDSALYLCASSLAGTVANEQYFGPGTRLTVT.

The chain combines TRBV4-1 with TRBJ2-1; 9 bases fit TRBD1. V shed 4 bases, J shed 2 bases, and the junction held 6 bases outside the gene matches. Germline-derived CDR1 and CDR2 are MGHRA and YSYEKL. The CDR3 contains 16 residues. Here the CDR3 DNA reads TGCGCCAGCAGCCCTTCCGGGACAGGGACCTACAATGAGCAGTTCTTC. Translation: CASSPSGTGTYNEQFF.

The CDR3 spells CASSLSEKGEQYF. The CDR3 DNA sequence: TGTGCCAGCAGCCTCTCCGAAAAGGGCGAGCAGTACTTC. The chain joins TRBV7-6 to TRBJ2-7; D ambiguous. V lost 5 bases and J lost 6, with 14 bases in between. The germline CDR1 and CDR2 sequences are SGHVS and FNYEAQ. There are 13 residues in the CDR3.

As to this clone: Within the sample, other DNA sequences also encode this same CDR3. The V call is TRBV19, the J call TRBJ2-2; D call uncertain. The V gene lost 3 bases and the J gene lost 5 bases, with 7 bases spanning the gap. The germline gives CDR1 LNHDA, CDR2 SQIVND (reference sequence). The CDR3 consists of 13 residues. CDR3 nucleotide sequence: TGTGCCAGTAGTATTGGCGGAACCGGGGAGCTGTTTTTT. Translated, it gives CASSIGGTGELFF.

The chain couples TRBV7-2 to TRBJ2-7, with 7 bases matching TRBD2. V trimming: 4 bases; J trimming: 6 bases; junction bases outside the gene matches: 3. Germline CDR1 is SGHTA and CDR2 is FQGNSA. The CDR3 contains 12 residues. In DNA, the CDR3 is TGTGCCAGCAGCTCCGGGACTACCGAGCAGTACTTC. It yields the protein CASSSGTTEQYF.

The chain uses TRBV9 and TRBJ2-3; the D gene is possibly TRBD2 (5 bases). In germline, CDR1 is SGDLS, CDR2 YYNGEE. CDR3 length: 15 residues. The ends were cut back, 0 bases at V and 5 bases at J, with 13 bases in the middle. DNA of the CDR3: TGTGCCAGCAGCGTAGGAGCGGCCTCAGGAGATACGCAGTATTTT. Amino acid sequence: CASSVGAASGDTQYF.

The CDR3 DNA reads TGCGCCAGCAGCTTGGGAGGAGCGGGAGTTACAGAGACCCAGTACTTC. Amino acid sequence: CASSLGGAGVTETQYF. The V gene is TRBV5-1, the J gene TRBJ2-5, with 8 bases fitting TRBD2. Trimming took 0 bases from V and 4 from J; bases not matched to a gene: 8. The CDR3 sequence is 16 residues long. Germline V lookup: CDR1 SGHRS, CDR2 YFSETQ. The full variable domain, rest sourced from reference TRBV5-1 and TRBJ2-5, is KAGVTQTPRYLIKTRGQQVTLSCSPISGHRSVSWYQQTPGQGLQFLFEYFSETQRNKGNFPGRFSGRQFSNSRSEMNVSTLELGDSALYLCASSLGGAGVTETQYFGPGTRLLVL.

The J gene is TRBJ2-7, the V gene TRBV7-9; TRBD2 might be the D (6 bases). The CDR3 runs to 13 residues. The germline V and J ends were trimmed by 1 base and 6 bases, with 10 bases remaining between them. The germline CDR1 and CDR2 sequences are SEHNR and FQNEAQ (reference sequence). The DNA of the CDR3 is TGTGCCAGCAGCTTAGGGGGGGTCTCCGAGCAGTACTTC. Its translation: CASSLGGVSEQYF.

The chain uses TRBV28 and TRBJ1-4, with a weak D call TRBD1 (6 bases). CDR1 and CDR2 from the germline V gene are MDHEN and SYDVKM. The CDR3 extends over 16 amino acids. With 4 bases removed from V and 8 bases from J, the gap between germline ends came to 20 bases. CDR3 bases: TGTGCCAGCAGTTCAAACGTCCGGGACACATTAGAAAAACTGTTTTTT. Its translation is CASSSNVRDTLEKLFF.

The V and J genes are TRBV7-2 and TRBJ1-5, with D possibly being TRBD1 (6 bases). Germline V gives CDR1 SGHTA, CDR2 FQGNSA. Deletions cut 5 bases from V and 0 bases from J, with 11 bases between. The CDR3 totals 15 residues. The CDR3 DNA sequence: TGTGCCAGCAGCAACGGACAGAATAGCAATCAGCCCCAGCATTTT. It is translated as CASSNGQNSNQPQHF.

The chain recombines TRBV19 with TRBJ2-2; perhaps TRBD1 as D (5 bases). The length of the CDR3 is 14 residues. V lost 5 bases and J 7 bases, leaving 14 bases between the germline ends. CDR1 and CDR2 (germline): LNHDA, SQIVND (reference sequence). The CDR3 here is CASSPQAVGGELFF. In DNA form, the CDR3 reads TGTGCCAGTAGTCCACAGGCAGTGGGCGGGGAGCTGTTTTTT. The full variable domain, in which reference TRBV19 and TRBJ2-2 provide the parts outside the CDR3, is DGGITQSPKYLFRKEGQNVTLSCEQNLNHDAMYWYRQDPGQGLRLIYYSQIVNDFQKGDIAEGYSVSREKKESFPLTVTSAQKNPTAFYLCASSPQAVGGELFFGEGSRLTVL.

This sequence joins TRBV11-2 and TRBJ2-3; weak D call: TRBD2 (5 bases). Germline V gives CDR1 SGHAT, CDR2 FQNNGV. Deletions cut 1 base from V and 3 bases from J, with 14 bases between. The CDR3 runs to 16 residues. CDR3 sequence: CASSLGAGSRTDTQYF. CDR3 DNA: TGTGCCAGCAGCTTAGGGGCGGGCTCCCGGACAGATACGCAGTATTTT.

The V call is TRBV9, the J call TRBJ1-2; unclear D gene. Trimming removed 10 bases at V and 2 bases at J, with 12 bases between. The CDR3 contains 12 residues. Per the germline V gene, CDR1 is SGDLS and CDR2 is YYNGEE. The CDR3, as DNA: TGTGCCCCGTGGCAACCAAACTATGGCTACACCTTC. Translation gives CAPWQPNYGYTF.

The chain employs TRBV7-9 and TRBJ2-3; TRBD2 agrees at 7 bases. The CDR3 spans 16 residues. Germline V gives CDR1 SEHNR, CDR2 FQNEAQ (reference sequence). After removal of 4 bases from V and 4 bases from J, the junction contained 11 bases not matched to a gene. This chain's CDR3 is CASSSQSGISADTQYF. Here the CDR3 DNA reads TGTGCCAGCAGCTCCCAAAGCGGGATCAGCGCAGATACGCAGTATTTT.

This clone has more than one count but fewer than ten. This chain links TRBV28 with TRBJ1-1; D call uncertain. The CDR3 totals 15 residues. Trimming took 7 bases from V and 1 from J, leaving 16 bases between them. Germline V gene lookup returns CDR1 MDHEN and CDR2 SYDVKM. The CDR3 region has the DNA TGTGCCAGCACTCGAGGCGATTTACGGAACACTGAAGCTTTCTTT. This sequence encodes CASTRGDLRNTEAFF.

The chain has TRBV7-3 and TRBJ2-3; a weak D match, TRBD2 (6 bases). V was shortened by 3 bases and J by 2 bases, with 9 bases between the two germline ends. Germline CDR1 and CDR2: SGHTA and FQGTGA. The length of the CDR3 is 14 residues. CDR3 region: CASSLGGVTDTQYF. The CDR3 DNA sequence: TGTGCCAGCAGCTTGGGAGGAGTCACAGATACGCAGTATTTT. Supplemented by reference TRBV7-3 and TRBJ2-3, the full variable domain reads GAGVSQTPSNKVTEKGKYVELRCDPISGHTALYWYRQSLGQGPEFLIYFQGTGAADDSGLPNDRFFAVRPEGSVSTLKIQRTERGDSAVYLCASSLGGVTDTQYFGPGTRLTVL.